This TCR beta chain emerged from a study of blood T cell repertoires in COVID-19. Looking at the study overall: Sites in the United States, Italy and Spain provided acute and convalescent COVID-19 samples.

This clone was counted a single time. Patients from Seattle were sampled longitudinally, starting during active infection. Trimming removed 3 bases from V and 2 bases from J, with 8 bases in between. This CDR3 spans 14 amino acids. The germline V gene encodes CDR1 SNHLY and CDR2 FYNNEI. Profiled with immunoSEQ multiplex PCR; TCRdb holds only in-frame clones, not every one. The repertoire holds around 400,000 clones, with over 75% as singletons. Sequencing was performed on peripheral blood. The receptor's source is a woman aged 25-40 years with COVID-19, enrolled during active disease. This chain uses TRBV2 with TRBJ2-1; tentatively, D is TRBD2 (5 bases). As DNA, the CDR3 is TGTGCCAGCAGTGAGCTAGCCCCCTACAATGAGCAGTTCTTC. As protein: CASSELAPYNEQFF.